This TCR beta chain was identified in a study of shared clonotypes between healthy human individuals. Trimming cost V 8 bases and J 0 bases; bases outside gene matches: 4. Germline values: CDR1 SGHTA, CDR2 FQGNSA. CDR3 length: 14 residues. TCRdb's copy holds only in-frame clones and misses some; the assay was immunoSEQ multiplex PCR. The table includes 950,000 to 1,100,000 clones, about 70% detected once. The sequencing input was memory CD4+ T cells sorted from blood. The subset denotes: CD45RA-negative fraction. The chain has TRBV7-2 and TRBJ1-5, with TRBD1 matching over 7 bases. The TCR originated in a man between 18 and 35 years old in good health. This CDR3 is CASEQGFSNQPQHF. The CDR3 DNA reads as TGTGCCAGCGAACAGGGGTTTAGCAATCAGCCCCAGCATTTT.